These 21 T cell receptor beta chains were all obtained from the same sample, sequenced in a study of shared clonotypes between healthy human individuals. TCRdb's table, derived via immunoSEQ multiplex PCR, lists solely in-frame clones and lacks some. The table has roughly 2.4 million clones, around 95% seen once; the top ten hold around 0.13%. Sequenced sample: naive CD4+ T cells sorted from blood. Subset here: CD45RA+ positively selected. The receptors derive from a man in his late teens or twenties in good health.

The chain links TRBV30 to TRBJ1-6; no definite D call. This CDR3 region has 14 residues. The V gene's germline CDR1 is GTSNPN and CDR2 SVGIG (reference sequence). Between the trimmed V and J ends, which lost 2 bases and 7 bases, there was a span of 12 bases. The CDR3 loop reads CAWSWEVPNSPLHF. CDR3 coding DNA: TGTGCCTGGAGTTGGGAGGTCCCGAATTCACCCCTCCACTTT.

The chain is built from TRBV25-1 and TRBJ2-3; possible D gene TRBD2, 6 bases. This CDR3 region has 16 residues. Germline V CDR1 and CDR2: MGHDK, SYGVNS. The V gene lost 2 bases and the J gene lost 2 bases, with 14 bases spanning the gap. CDR3 sequence: CASSEKGGAHTDTQYF. The CDR3 coding sequence is TGTGCCAGCAGTGAAAAGGGCGGGGCCCACACAGATACGCAGTATTTT.

The V gene is TRBV27, the J gene TRBJ2-3; 7 nucleotides align to TRBD1. Trimming took 6 bases from V and 2 from J; bases not matched to a gene: 5. The CDR3 loop spans 14 amino acids. Per germline, CDR1 MNHEY and CDR2 SMNVEV (reference sequence). In nucleotides, the CDR3 is TGTGCCAGCAGAACAGGGGATTACACAGATACGCAGTATTTT. Its protein product is CASRTGDYTDTQYF.

The rearrangement uses TRBV4-1 and TRBJ1-6; D gene unclear. The CDR3 extends over 16 amino acids. The V gene lost 0 bases and the J gene lost 0 bases, with 6 bases spanning the gap. The germline V gene has CDR1 MGHRA and CDR2 YSYEKL. The CDR3 here is CASSQEARSYNSPLHF. The CDR3 DNA is TGCGCCAGCAGCCAAGAGGCTCGCTCCTATAATTCACCCCTCCACTTT.

The gene calls are TRBV18 and TRBJ2-5, with D possibly being TRBD2 (6 bases). With 3 bases removed from V and 7 bases from J, the gap between germline ends came to 12 bases. The CDR3 is 13 amino acids. The V gene's germline CDR1 is KGHSH and CDR2 LQKENI. The CDR3 DNA reads TGTGCCAGCTCACCCCAAGAGGGAGGGACCCAGTACTTC. This gives the protein CASSPQEGGTQYF. The entire variable domain, with the rest obtained from reference TRBV18 and TRBJ2-5, is as follows: NAGVMQNPRHLVRRRGQEARLRCSPMKGHSHVYWYRQLPEEGLKFMVYLQKENIIDESGMPKERFSAEFPKEGPSILRIQQVVRGDSAAYFCASSPQEGGTQYFGPGTRLLVL.

This chain links TRBV10-3 with TRBJ1-6, with 8 bases aligning to TRBD1. The junction had 11 bases not matched to a gene; V was cut back by 0 bases and J by 1 base. Germline assignment: CDR1 ENHRY and CDR2 SYGVKD. This CDR3 has 20 residues. The CDR3 loop reads CAISESRAGGDGSYNSPLHF. CDR3 DNA: TGTGCCATCAGTGAGTCGAGGGCAGGGGGCGATGGGTCCTATAATTCACCCCTCCACTTT.

Concerning this clone itself: Other DNA sequences in the sample encode the same CDR3. This chain uses TRBV9 with TRBJ1-2; no definite D call. In germline, CDR1 is SGDLS, CDR2 YYNGEE. V lost 2 bases and J lost 2, with 7 bases in between. This CDR3 region has 13 residues. CDR3 protein: CASSVQGNYGYTF. CDR3 coding DNA: TGTGCCAGCAGCGTTCAAGGGAACTATGGCTACACCTTC.

This sequence joins TRBV11-2 and TRBJ1-6; D unclear. V lost 2 bases, J lost 6 bases, and 11 bases lay in between. In germline, CDR1 is SGHAT, CDR2 FQNNGV. This CDR3 contains 15 residues. CDR3 loop: CASSLNGQINSPLHF. The DNA of the CDR3 is TGTGCCAGCAGCTTAAACGGGCAGATTAATTCACCCCTCCACTTT.

The CDR3 DNA sequence: TGCGCCAGCAGCGAAGGGGGCGCGAACAGTGGCTACACCTTC. This encodes CASSEGGANSGYTF. This chain joins TRBV5-1 and TRBJ1-2; 7 bases match TRBD1. CDR1 and CDR2 (germline): SGHRS, YFSETQ. The CDR3 consists of 14 residues. Losses at the gene ends were 4 bases for V and 7 bases for J; bases not matched to a gene: 10.

V is TRBV6-5 and J is TRBJ1-6; D is ambiguous. CDR3 size: 13 residues. The germline V gene has CDR1 MNHEY and CDR2 SVGAGI. The V and J ends lost 4 bases and 7 bases respectively, with 8 bases between them. The CDR3 bases are TGTGCCAGCAGTTTGGTAGAAAATTCACCCCTCCACTTT. This translates into CASSLVENSPLHF.

The rearrangement links TRBV10-3 to TRBJ2-7; 8 bases line up with TRBD2. The CDR3 has 15 residues. The ends lost 4 bases at V and 3 bases at J; junction bases unmatched: 8. Germline lookup yields CDR1 ENHRY and CDR2 SYGVKD. The CDR3 spells CAISVGGEAHYEQYF. CDR3 bases: TGTGCCATCAGTGTCGGGGGGGAGGCCCACTACGAGCAGTACTTC.

The chain couples TRBV4-1 to TRBJ2-4; D is perhaps TRBD2 (6 bases). The CDR3 loop spans 18 amino acids. In germline, CDR1 is MGHRA, CDR2 YSYEKL. V lost 2 bases and J 0 bases, leaving 17 bases between the germline ends. This CDR3 reads CASSQPFLAPIAKNIQYF. CDR3 bases: TGCGCCAGCAGCCAACCCTTCCTAGCGCCAATAGCCAAAAACATTCAGTACTTC.

The V call is TRBV27, the J call TRBJ2-1; D is perhaps TRBD2 (5 bases). CDR3 size: 15 residues. Trimming pared 5 bases from V and 0 bases from J, leaving 11 bases between. The germline gives CDR1 MNHEY, CDR2 SMNVEV (reference sequence). This CDR3 is CASSPLDLSYNEQFF. CDR3 DNA: TGTGCCAGCAGTCCACTAGACCTCTCCTACAATGAGCAGTTCTTC.

The chain's CDR3 is CATSPAGPPGELFF. The CDR3 coding sequence is TGTGCCACCAGCCCAGCGGGCCCTCCCGGGGAGCTGTTTTTT. The V and J genes are TRBV6-5 and TRBJ2-2; weak D call: TRBD2 (6 bases). Trimming shortened V by 10 bases and J by 6 bases, and 18 bases separated the two germline ends. Germline-derived CDR1 and CDR2 are MNHEY and SVGAGI. The CDR3 extends over 14 amino acids.

CDR3 protein: CASSSAGNGANVLTF. CDR3 nucleotides: TGTGCCAGCAGTTCAGCAGGGAATGGGGCCAACGTCCTGACTTTC. The gene calls are TRBV6-5 and TRBJ2-6, with D tentatively TRBD1 (5 bases). The V end lost 4 bases, the J end lost 3 bases, and 10 bases lay between the germline ends. Germline assignment: CDR1 MNHEY and CDR2 SVGAGI. This CDR3 is built from 15 residues.

The chain joins TRBV4-1 to TRBJ2-4, with D perhaps matching TRBD2 (5 bases). Germline CDR1 reads MGHRA; CDR2 reads YSYEKL. The V and J ends lost 0 bases and 4 bases respectively, with 13 bases between them. The CDR3 covers 16 residues. This CDR3 reads CASSQEWTGTKNIQYF. The CDR3 DNA sequence: TGCGCCAGCAGCCAAGAGTGGACTGGCACGAAAAACATTCAGTACTTC.

The rearrangement joins TRBV6-1 to TRBJ1-1, with D hard to call. Germline V gives CDR1 MNHNS, CDR2 SASEGT. Trimming removed 2 bases at V and 9 bases at J, with 4 bases between. This CDR3 has 10 residues. CDR3 region: CASSEQKAFF. The CDR3 DNA reads TGTGCCAGCAGTGAACAGAAAGCTTTCTTT.

The V gene is TRBV11-2, the J gene TRBJ2-5; D possibly corresponds to TRBD2 (6 bases). Trimming took 5 bases from V and 0 from J, leaving 13 bases between them. Germline values: CDR1 SGHAT, CDR2 FQNNGV. The CDR3 contains 15 residues. CDR3 bases: TGTGCCAGCAGCCCTATTGGGGGGTACCAAGAGACCCAGTACTTC. It specifies CASSPIGGYQETQYF.

This chain joins TRBV25-1 and TRBJ2-1, with 11 bases that match TRBD2. CDR1 and CDR2 from the germline V gene are MGHDK and SYGVNS. V trimming: 0 bases; J trimming: 8 bases; junction bases outside the gene matches: 6. The CDR3 totals 16 residues. The CDR3 region has the DNA TGTGCCAGCAGTGAATATGGTAGCGGGAGGGTGGATGAGCAGTTCTTC. It codes for CASSEYGSGRVDEQFF.

The genes are TRBV6-1 and TRBJ2-5; TRBD2 matches 11 bases. CDR3 length equals 13 residues. The junction had 8 bases not matched to a gene; V was cut back by 10 bases and J by 7 bases. The germline gives CDR1 MNHNS, CDR2 SASEGT. CDR3 DNA: TGTGCCACTCGACTAGCGGGGTCGAGGACCCAGTACTTC. It translates to CATRLAGSRTQYF.

This clone was counted a single time. The gene calls are TRBV10-3 and TRBJ2-7; D possibly uses TRBD1 or TRBD2 (5 bases each). This CDR3 is 13 amino acids long. Germline V gives CDR1 ENHRY, CDR2 SYGVKD. Trimming cost V 8 bases and J 3 bases, with 14 bases left between them. The CDR3 region has the DNA TGTGCCATCCGAGGGGCTACTATCTACGAGCAGTACTTC. Its translation: CAIRGATIYEQYF.